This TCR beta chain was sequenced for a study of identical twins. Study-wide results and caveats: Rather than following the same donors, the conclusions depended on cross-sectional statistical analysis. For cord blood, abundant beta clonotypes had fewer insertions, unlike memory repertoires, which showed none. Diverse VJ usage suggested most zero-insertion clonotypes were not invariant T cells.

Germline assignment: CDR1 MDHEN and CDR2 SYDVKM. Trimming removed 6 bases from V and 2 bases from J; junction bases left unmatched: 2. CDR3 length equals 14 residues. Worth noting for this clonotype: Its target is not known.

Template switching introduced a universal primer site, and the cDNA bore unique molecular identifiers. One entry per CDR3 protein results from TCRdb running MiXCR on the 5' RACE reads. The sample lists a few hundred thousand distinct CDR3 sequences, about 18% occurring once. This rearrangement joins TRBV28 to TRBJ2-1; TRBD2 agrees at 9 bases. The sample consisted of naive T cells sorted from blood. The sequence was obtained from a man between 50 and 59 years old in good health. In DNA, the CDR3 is TGTGCCAGCAGAGCGGGAGGAACCTACAATGAGCAGTTCTTC. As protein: CASRAGGTYNEQFF. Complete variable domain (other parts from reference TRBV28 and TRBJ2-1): DVKVTQSSRYLVKRTGEKVFLECVQDMDHENMFWYRQDPGLGLRLIYFSYDVKMKEKGDIPEGYSVSREKKERFSLILESASTNQTSMYLCASRAGGTYNEQFFGPGTRLTVL.